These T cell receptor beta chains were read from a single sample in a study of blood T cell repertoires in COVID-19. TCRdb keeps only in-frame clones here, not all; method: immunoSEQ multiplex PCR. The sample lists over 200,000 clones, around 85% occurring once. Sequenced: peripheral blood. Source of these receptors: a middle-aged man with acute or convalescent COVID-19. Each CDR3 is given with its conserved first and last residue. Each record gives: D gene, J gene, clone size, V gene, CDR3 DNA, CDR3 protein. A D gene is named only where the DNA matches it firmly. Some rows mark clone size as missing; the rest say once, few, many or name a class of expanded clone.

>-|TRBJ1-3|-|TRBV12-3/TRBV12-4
TGTGCCAGCTCCCGGGACTCTGGAAACACCATATATTTT
CASSRDSGNTIYF
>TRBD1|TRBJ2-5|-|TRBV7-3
TGTGCCAGCAGCACAGGGGACCAAGAGACCCAGTACTTC
CASSTGDQETQYF
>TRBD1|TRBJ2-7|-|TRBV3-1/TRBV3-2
TGTGCCAGCAGCCTGCCAGGGGGCTACGAGCAGTACTTC
CASSLPGGYEQYF
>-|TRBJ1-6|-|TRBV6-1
TGTGCCAGCAGTGAACAGGGCATTAGGGGAAATTCACCCCTCCACTTT
CASSEQGIRGNSPLHF
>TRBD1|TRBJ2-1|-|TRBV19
TGTGCCAGTAGCCCCCCGGGACAGGGGTTTGGAGAGCAGTTCTTC
CASSPPGQGFGEQFF
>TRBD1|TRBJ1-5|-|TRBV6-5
TGTGCCAGCAACCCGGGACAGGGGTACAATCAGCCCCAGCATTTT
CASNPGQGYNQPQHF
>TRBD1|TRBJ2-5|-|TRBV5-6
TGTGCCAGCAGCTTTTTTCAGGGGGCAGAGACCCAGTACTTC
CASSFFQGAETQYF
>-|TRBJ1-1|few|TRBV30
TGTGCCTGGAGTGTAGGAGTCGGCCAAAGGGGGACTGAAGCTTTCTTT
CAWSVGVGQRGTEAFF
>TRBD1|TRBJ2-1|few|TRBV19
TGTGCCAGTAGTACGACAGGGGGACCTGCGAATGAGCAGTTCTTC
CASSTTGGPANEQFF
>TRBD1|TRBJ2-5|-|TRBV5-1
TGCGCCAGCAGCTCGGGACAGGTAATGAGTAAAGAGACCCAGTACTTC
CASSSGQVMSKETQYF
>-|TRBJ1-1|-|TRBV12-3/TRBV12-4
TGTGCCAGCAGTTTAGTTGCTCGGACTGAAGCTTTCTTT
CASSLVARTEAFF
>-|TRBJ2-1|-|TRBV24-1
TGTGCCACCAGAGGAGTCTACAATGAGCAGTTCTTC
CATRGVYNEQFF
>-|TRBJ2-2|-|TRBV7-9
TGTGCCAGCAGCTCCTTACCGGGGACCGGGGAGCTGTTTTTT
CASSSLPGTGELFF
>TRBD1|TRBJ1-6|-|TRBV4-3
TGCGCCAGCAGCCAATCCCGGACGACGACAGGGGGCTGGGGAACCCTCCACTTT
CASSQSRTTTGGWGTLHF
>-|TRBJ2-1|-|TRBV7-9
TGTGCCAGCAGCTTAATCGGCAGGGCGAACAATGAGCAGTTCTTC
CASSLIGRANNEQFF
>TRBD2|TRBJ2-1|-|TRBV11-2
TGTGCCAGCAGCGAGACTCGCTCCGGGGGGGCACTCAATGAGCAGTTCTTC
CASSETRSGGALNEQFF
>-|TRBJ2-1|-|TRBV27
TGTGCCAGCAGTACACACAATGAGCAGTTCTTC
CASSTHNEQFF
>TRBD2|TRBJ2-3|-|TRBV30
TGTGCCTGGAGTTCCGGACTAGCGGAGTTCACAGATACGCAGTATTTT
CAWSSGLAEFTDTQYF
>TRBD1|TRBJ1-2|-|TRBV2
TGTGCCAGCAGTGATTTTCGGAGTCGGAACCAGGGACAGGAGTATGGCTACACCTTC
CASSDFRSRNQGQEYGYTF
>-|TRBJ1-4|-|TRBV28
TGTGCCAGCAGTTTGGGAGGGGATGAAAAACTGTTTTTT
CASSLGGDEKLFF
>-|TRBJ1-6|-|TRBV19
TGTGCCACCCTGGCCCCTCCAGGTTCACCCCTCCACTTT
CATLAPPGSPLHF
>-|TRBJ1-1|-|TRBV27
TGTGCCAGCAGTTTACTGGGCCTCCGGGGCACTGAAGCTTTCTTT
CASSLLGLRGTEAFF
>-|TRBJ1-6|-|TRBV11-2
TGTGCCAGTACCCCTCCCCCCGGGAGACCCCTCCACTTT
CASTPPPGRPLHF
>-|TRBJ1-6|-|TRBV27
TGTGCCAGCAGGGAGACAGGTCCCCTCCACTTT
CASRETGPLHF
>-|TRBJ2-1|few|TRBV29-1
TGCAGCGTCCCGGGTGAGAGCCTCAATGAGCAGTTCTTC
CSVPGESLNEQFF
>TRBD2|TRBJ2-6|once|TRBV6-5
TGTGTTAGCGGGTTTGCTGGGGCCAACGTCCTGACTTTC
CVSGFAGANVLTF
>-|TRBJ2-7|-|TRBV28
TGTGCCAGCACCGCGACAAGAAAGCCTTCCTACGAGCAGTACTTC
CASTATRKPSYEQYF
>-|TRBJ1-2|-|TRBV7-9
TGTGCCAGCAGTGCCCTGGGGGGGCGCTTGGGTGGCTACACCTTC
CASSALGGRLGGYTF
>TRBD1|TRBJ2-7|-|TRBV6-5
TGTGCCAGCAGTTACCTAGGACAGGAGGCTCCCTACGAGCAGTACTTC
CASSYLGQEAPYEQYF
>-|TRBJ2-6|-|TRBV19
TGTGCCAGTCACTTTATCCTCGGACAGACTACCGGGGCCAACGTCCTGACTTTC
CASHFILGQTTGANVLTF
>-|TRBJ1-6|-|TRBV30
TGTGCCTGGAGTGGATGGGCTAGCGGTAATTCACCCCTCCACTTT
CAWSGWASGNSPLHF
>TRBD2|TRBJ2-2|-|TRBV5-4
TGTGCCACCCACCCCCACCCGTATAGCGGGAGTGCTGCCGGGGAGCTGTTTTTT
CATHPHPYSGSAAGELFF
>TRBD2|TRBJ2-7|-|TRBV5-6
TGTGCCAGCAGCTTTGGGACTAGCGAATTCGAGCAGTACTTC
CASSFGTSEFEQYF
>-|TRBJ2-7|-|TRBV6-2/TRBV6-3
TGTGCCAGCAGTCTAATAAACGAGCAGTACTTC
CASSLINEQYF
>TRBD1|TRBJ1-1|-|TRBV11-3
TGTGCCAGCAGCTCAGGGACAGGTGGTAACACTGAAGCTTTCTTT
CASSSGTGGNTEAFF
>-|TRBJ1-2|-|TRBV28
TGTGCCAGCAGTTTCTATGGGGACACCCCTAACTATGGCTACACCTTC
CASSFYGDTPNYGYTF
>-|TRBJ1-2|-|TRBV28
TGTGCCAGCAGAGAACAGGGCGGTGGCTACACCTTC
CASREQGGGYTF
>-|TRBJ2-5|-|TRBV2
TGTGCCAGCAGTAATTTGGTCAGGGAAGAGACCCAGTACTTC
CASSNLVREETQYF
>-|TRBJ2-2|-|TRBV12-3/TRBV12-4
TGTGCCAGCAGGCCGAGGACCGGGGAGCTGTTTTTT
CASRPRTGELFF
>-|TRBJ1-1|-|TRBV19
TGTGCCAGTAGTATAGATCACAGGGACACTGAAGCTTTCTTT
CASSIDHRDTEAFF
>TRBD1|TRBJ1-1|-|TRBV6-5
TGTGCCAGCAGGGGCCGGGACAGGGGATGGTCGCTAGTCTTT
CASRGRDRGWSLVF
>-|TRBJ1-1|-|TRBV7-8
TGTGCCAGCAGCCGGGTCGGGGGGTCAGCTTTCTTT
CASSRVGGSAFF
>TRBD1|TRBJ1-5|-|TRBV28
TGTGCCAGCTGGGGACAGGTCTTTCAGCCCCAGCATTTT
CASWGQVFQPQHF
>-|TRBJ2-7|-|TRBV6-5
TGTGCCAGCAGTTACTCACCAACTAGTTGGTACGAGCAGTACTTC
CASSYSPTSWYEQYF
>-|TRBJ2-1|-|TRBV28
TGTGCCATCGAAGGGGGAAAGAGAGAGCAGTTCTTC
CAIEGGKREQFF
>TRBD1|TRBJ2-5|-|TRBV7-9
TGTGCCAGCAGCCCGGGACAGGACCGGGGGACCCAGTACTTC
CASSPGQDRGTQYF
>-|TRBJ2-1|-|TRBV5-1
TGCGCCAGCAGCGCGACAGATTACAATGAGCAGTTCTTC
CASSATDYNEQFF
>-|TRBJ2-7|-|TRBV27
TGTGCCAGCAGCCCGGGATACCTCGGAGAGCAGTACTTC
CASSPGYLGEQYF
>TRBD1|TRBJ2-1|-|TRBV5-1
TGCGCCAGCAGCCCTTGGACAGGGGGGGACAATGAGCAGTTCTTC
CASSPWTGGDNEQFF
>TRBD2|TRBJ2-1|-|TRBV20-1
TGCAGTGCTAGTGGTACTAGCGGGGACTATGAGCAGTTCTTC
CSASGTSGDYEQFF
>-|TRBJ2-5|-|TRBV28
TGTGCCAGCACGAGAAGGGGAAAAGAGACCCAGTACTTC
CASTRRGKETQYF
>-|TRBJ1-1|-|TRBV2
TGTGCCAGCAGTGCGGACAGTTTTGAAGCTTTCTTT
CASSADSFEAFF
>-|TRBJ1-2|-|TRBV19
TGTGCCAGTACCTCCCGCGGGGGTAGTGGCTACACCTTC
CASTSRGGSGYTF
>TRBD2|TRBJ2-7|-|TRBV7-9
TGTGCCAGCAGCTTAGCGAGCCGACTAGCGGGCTACGAGCAGTACTTC
CASSLASRLAGYEQYF
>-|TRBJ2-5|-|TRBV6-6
TGTGCCAGCAGCCCGGGATACCAAGAGACCCAGTACTTC
CASSPGYQETQYF
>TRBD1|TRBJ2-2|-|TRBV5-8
TGTGCCAGCAGTTCGCGGACAGGGTGGACCGGGGAGCTGTTTTTT
CASSSRTGWTGELFF
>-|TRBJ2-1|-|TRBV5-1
TGCGCCAGCAGCTGGGACTCGCCCAGGGAGCAGTTCTTC
CASSWDSPREQFF